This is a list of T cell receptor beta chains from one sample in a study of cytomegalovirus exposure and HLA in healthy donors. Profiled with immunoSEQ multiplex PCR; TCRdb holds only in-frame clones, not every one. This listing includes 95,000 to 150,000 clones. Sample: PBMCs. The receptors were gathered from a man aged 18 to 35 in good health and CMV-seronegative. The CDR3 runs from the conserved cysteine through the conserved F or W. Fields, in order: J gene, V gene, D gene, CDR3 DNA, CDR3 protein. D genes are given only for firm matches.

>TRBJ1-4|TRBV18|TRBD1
TGTGCCAGCTCACTGACCGGGACAGCGGCTAATGAAAAACTGTTTTTT
CASSLTGTAANEKLFF
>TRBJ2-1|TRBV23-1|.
TGCGCCAGCAGTCATATGTGGGAGATGGGCAATGAGCAGTTCTTC
CASSHMWEMGNEQFF
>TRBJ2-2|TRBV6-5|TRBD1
TGTGCCAGCGGTCACTGGCAGGGGGCTAACACCGGGGAGCTGTTTTTT
CASGHWQGANTGELFF
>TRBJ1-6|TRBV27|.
TGTGCCAGCAGTTATGACGGGTATAATTCACCCCTCCACTTT
CASSYDGYNSPLHF
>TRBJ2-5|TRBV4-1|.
TGCGCCAGCAGCCTAGAGAAAATGGGCGGGACGGCGTGGGTCGAGACCCAGTACTTC
CASSLEKMGGTAWVETQYF
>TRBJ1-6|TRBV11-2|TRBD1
TGTGCCAGCAGCTACGGCCCGGGACAGGTTAGAAATTCACCCCTCCACTTT
CASSYGPGQVRNSPLHF
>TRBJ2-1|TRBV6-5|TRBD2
TGTGCCAGCACCCTAGCGGGATCTTACAATGAGCAGTTCTTC
CASTLAGSYNEQFF
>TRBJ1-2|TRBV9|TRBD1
TGTGCCAGCAGCGCAGACGAGACAGGGAGCGGCTACACCTTC
CASSADETGSGYTF
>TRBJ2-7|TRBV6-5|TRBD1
TGTGCCAGCAGTTACTCGGGACAGGGGGTAGGATACGAGCAGTACTTC
CASSYSGQGVGYEQYF
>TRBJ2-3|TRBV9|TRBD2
TGTGCCAGCAGCCCCGGGACTAGCGGGGGGGCAGGAGATACGCAGTATTTT
CASSPGTSGGAGDTQYF
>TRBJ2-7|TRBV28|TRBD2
TGTGCCAGCAGTCCCCTATCGGGGGAGGGACGAGACTACGAGCAGTACTTC
CASSPLSGEGRDYEQYF
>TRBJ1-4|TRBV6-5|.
TGTGCCAGCAGTAGGCAGGGGAATAATGAAAAACTGTTTTTT
CASSRQGNNEKLFF
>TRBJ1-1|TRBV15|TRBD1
TGTGCCACCAGCAAGGGACAGCAGAACACTGAAGCTTTCTTT
CATSKGQQNTEAFF
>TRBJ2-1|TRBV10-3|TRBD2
TGTGCCATCACCGGGACTAGCGGAAACAATGAGCAGTTCTTC
CAITGTSGNNEQFF
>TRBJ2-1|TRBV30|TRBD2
TGTGCCTGGAGTGTACGGGCTAGCGGAAGCAATGAGCAGTTCTTC
CAWSVRASGSNEQFF
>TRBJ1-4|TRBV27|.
TGTGCCAGCAGTTTAAATACCGGGAGACTTAATGAAAAACTGTTTTTT
CASSLNTGRLNEKLFF
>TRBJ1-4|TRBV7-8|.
TGTGCCAGCAGCTTACTGAGGAACGGAGAAAAACTGTTTTTT
CASSLLRNGEKLFF